This is a list of T cell receptor beta chains from one sample in a study of blood T cell repertoires in COVID-19. Produced via immunoSEQ multiplex PCR; TCRdb's table is partial and in-frame only. This table holds approximately 260,000 clones, 75% to 90% found once. Sequencing input: peripheral blood. These receptors all stem from a woman in her 70s with acute or convalescent COVID-19. The CDR3 runs from the conserved cysteine through the conserved F or W. The order of the fields is V gene, J gene, clone size, D gene, CDR3 protein, CDR3 DNA. A D gene is named only where the DNA matches it firmly. Rows may omit the clone size; those that give it use once, few, many or a size class.

TRBV24-1,TRBJ2-3,.,TRBD1,CATSDSGQGTDTQYF,TGTGCCACCAGTGATTCGGGACAGGGGACAGATACGCAGTATTTT
TRBV3-1/TRBV3-2,TRBJ1-2,.,.,CASGGRERDGYTF,TGTGCCAGCGGAGGCCGGGAACGGGATGGCTACACCTTC
TRBV19,TRBJ1-2,.,TRBD1,CASTAGGASNYGYTF,TGTGCCAGTACAGCAGGGGGTGCTTCTAACTATGGCTACACCTTC
TRBV18,TRBJ2-6,once,.,CASSIRDLRSSSGANVLTF,TGTGCCAGCTCAATCCGGGACTTAAGATCATCCTCTGGGGCCAACGTCCTGACTTTC
TRBV5-4,TRBJ1-2,.,.,CASSSLTGAHYGYTF,TGTGCCAGCAGCTCCTTGACCGGAGCTCACTATGGCTACACCTTC
TRBV3-1/TRBV3-2,TRBJ2-5,.,TRBD2,CASSSRLAGGTETQYF,TGTGCCAGCAGCTCCCGACTAGCGGGGGGGACAGAGACCCAGTACTTC
TRBV2,TRBJ2-5,.,TRBD2,CATEAGLGRGGQETQYF,TGTGCCACCGAGGCGGGCCTGGGGCGGGGGGGTCAAGAGACCCAGTACTTC
TRBV2,TRBJ2-3,.,TRBD2,CASRGDRSTDTQYF,TGTGCCAGCCGGGGGGACCGGAGCACAGATACGCAGTATTTT
TRBV5-4,TRBJ1-2,few,.,CASAPRNYGYTF,TGTGCCAGCGCCCCACGGAACTATGGCTACACCTTC
TRBV30,TRBJ1-2,.,.,CAWDRPGISYGYTF,TGTGCCTGGGACCGACCGGGGATTTCTTATGGCTACACCTTC
TRBV30,TRBJ2-6,.,TRBD1,CAWSRGTGVRDGANVLTF,TGTGCCTGGAGCCGCGGGACAGGGGTTAGAGATGGGGCCAACGTCCTGACTTTC
TRBV6-6,TRBJ1-2,.,.,CASSSGGLGYTF,TGTGCCAGCAGCTCCGGGGGGCTCGGCTACACCTTC
TRBV7-3,TRBJ2-7,.,TRBD1,CASSLSGGEQYF,TGTGCCAGCAGCTTATCAGGGGGCGAGCAGTACTTC
TRBV6-6,TRBJ2-7,.,TRBD2,CASSFSGGSYEQYF,TGTGCCAGCAGTTTTAGCGGGGGGTCCTACGAGCAGTACTTC
TRBV7-9,TRBJ2-2,.,TRBD1,CASSWLSGTANTGELFF,TGTGCCAGCAGCTGGTTGTCCGGGACAGCGAACACCGGGGAGCTGTTTTTT
TRBV5-1,TRBJ2-1,.,.,CASSFAGLDEQFF,TGCGCCAGCAGCTTCGCTGGACTCGATGAGCAGTTCTTC
TRBV21-1,TRBJ1-2,once,.,CAVQGAWGYTF,TGTGCCGTACAGGGGGCCTGGGGCTACACCTTC
TRBV2,TRBJ1-3,.,.,CASSVGNTIYF,TGTGCCAGCAGCGTTGGAAACACCATATATTTT
TRBV6-4,TRBJ1-1,.,.,CASSGDRRTEAFF,TGTGCCAGCAGTGGCGATCGGCGGACTGAAGCTTTCTTT
TRBV3-1/TRBV3-2,TRBJ1-1,.,.,CAVQREGRTEAFF,TGTGCCGTACAGAGGGAGGGACGGACTGAAGCTTTCTTT
TRBV30,TRBJ1-5,.,.,CAWSDREIMPQHF,TGTGCCTGGAGTGACAGAGAGATCATGCCCCAGCATTTT
TRBV5-1,TRBJ2-7,.,TRBD1,CASSRDRSHEQYF,TGCGCCAGCAGTAGGGACAGGAGCCACGAGCAGTACTTC
TRBV21-1,TRBJ1-4,.,.,CASSKYERRRKGEKLFF,TGTGCCAGCAGCAAATACGAGAGGAGGAGGAAAGGTGAAAAACTGTTTTTT
TRBV5-4,TRBJ1-1,once,.,CASVRNTEAFF,TGTGCCAGCGTCCGTAACACTGAAGCTTTCTTT
TRBV4-2,TRBJ1-6,.,.,CASSHPRELRTPLHF,TGTGCCAGCAGCCACCCCCGGGAACTTAGGACACCCCTCCACTTT
TRBV14,TRBJ2-5,.,.,CASSQDLGAQYF,TGTGCCAGCAGCCAAGATCTAGGGGCCCAGTACTTC
TRBV24-1,TRBJ1-5,.,.,CATSDLDPQPQHF,TGTGCCACCAGTGATCTAGACCCTCAGCCCCAGCATTTT
TRBV5-1,TRBJ2-1,.,TRBD1,CASSLIPQGASNEQFF,TGCGCCAGCAGCTTGATTCCCCAGGGGGCTAGCAATGAGCAGTTCTTC
TRBV3-1/TRBV3-2,TRBJ1-2,.,.,CASSERGARGGYTF,TGTGCCAGCAGTGAACGGGGGGCGCGTGGTGGCTACACCTTC
TRBV6-5,TRBJ1-6,few,TRBD1,CASVGQGNSPLHF,TGTGCCAGTGTGGGACAGGGAAATTCACCCCTCCACTTT
TRBV2,TRBJ2-1,once,TRBD2,CASSLGGAVNEQFF,TGTGCCAGCAGTCTCGGGGGGGCCGTAAATGAGCAGTTCTTC
TRBV3-1/TRBV3-2,TRBJ2-2,.,.,CASTLSNTGELFF,TGTGCCAGCACCTTGTCGAACACCGGGGAGCTGTTTTTT
TRBV5-6,TRBJ1-1,.,.,CASSLMIGGVTEAFF,TGTGCCAGCAGCTTGATGATTGGAGGGGTCACTGAAGCTTTCTTT
TRBV4-1,TRBJ1-2,.,TRBD1,CASSPRDRGRNYGYTF,TGCGCCAGCAGCCCCCGGGACAGGGGCAGAAACTATGGCTACACCTTC
TRBV6-5,TRBJ2-5,.,.,CASSPGAGSGETQYF,TGTGCCAGCAGTCCCGGGGCGGGTAGCGGAGAGACCCAGTACTTC
TRBV15,TRBJ2-1,.,TRBD2,CATSTGGGAGDEQFF,TGTGCCACCAGCACCGGCGGGGGGGCCGGTGATGAGCAGTTCTTC
TRBV5-4,TRBJ2-5,.,.,CASSLGQRQETQYF,TGTGCCAGCAGCTTGGGGCAGCGGCAAGAGACCCAGTACTTC
TRBV11-3,TRBJ2-2,.,.,CASSLGGLNTGELFF,TGTGCCAGCAGCTTAGGGGGCCTTAACACCGGGGAGCTGTTTTTT
TRBV27,TRBJ1-5,.,TRBD1,CASSPRDRGSNQPQHF,TGTGCCAGCAGCCCTCGGGACAGGGGGAGCAATCAGCCCCAGCATTTT
TRBV30,TRBJ1-5,.,.,CAWTPQGGSNQPQHF,TGTGCCTGGACCCCACAGGGCGGGAGCAATCAGCCCCAGCATTTT
TRBV6-5,TRBJ1-1,.,TRBD1,CASRFRTGSTEAFF,TGTGCCAGCAGGTTCCGGACAGGGAGCACTGAAGCTTTCTTT
TRBV7-9,TRBJ1-5,once,.,CASSLGPREPQHF,TGTGCCAGCAGCTTAGGGCCGCGGGAGCCCCAGCATTTT
TRBV6-5,TRBJ1-1,.,TRBD1,CASSKTGRAEAFF,TGTGCCAGCAGTAAGACAGGGCGGGCTGAAGCTTTCTTT
TRBV10-2,TRBJ1-1,.,.,CASTRILNTEAFF,TGCGCCAGCACCAGAATTTTGAACACTGAAGCTTTCTTT
TRBV7-9,TRBJ2-3,.,.,CASSLVADTQYF,TGTGCCAGCAGCTTAGTAGCAGATACGCAGTATTTT
TRBV7-9,TRBJ1-1,.,TRBD1,CASSSQGGVRRAFF,TGTGCCAGCAGCTCCCAGGGGGGTGTGAGAAGAGCTTTCTTT
TRBV18,TRBJ1-5,few,.,CASSPAGNQPQHF,TGTGCCAGCTCACCGGCCGGGAACCAGCCCCAGCATTTT
TRBV5-1,TRBJ2-2,.,.,CASSWRAGATTGELFF,TGCGCCAGCAGCTGGCGAGCAGGGGCGACCACCGGGGAGCTGTTTTTT